This T cell receptor (beta chain) came from a study of neurological immune-mediated disorders. CDR3 length equals 12 residues. V dropped 3 bases and J dropped 2 bases, with 8 bases sitting between them. Per germline, CDR1 DFQATT and CDR2 SNEGSKA (reference sequence). Each CDR3 protein gets one entry after TCRdb re-called the 5' RACE reads with MiXCR. This table holds roughly 80,000 distinct CDR3 sequences, about a sixth found once. Study-wide results and limits: None of the CDR3 amino acid sequences in expanded clones turned up in more than one subject, which points to private repertoires in all groups.

This clonotype was recorded at least ten times. The target antigen is unknown. The sequenced sample was PBMCs. The chain joins TRBV20-1 to TRBJ2-7; unclear D gene. The source of this sequence is a woman aged 40 to 50 in good health. CDR3 nucleotides: TGCAGTGCTAGGGGGAAAACCTACGAGCAGTACTTC. Its translation: CSARGKTYEQYF.